This entry concerns a single T cell receptor beta chain. No antigen is known for it. These data belong to a study of OX40 agonist ivuxolimab in advanced cancers. Looking at the study overall: Partial responses were recorded for three patients, including one with hepatocellular carcinoma and two with cutaneous melanoma.

Findings of the study overall: CD4+ and CD8+ T cells in blood underwent clonal expansion by week 6 at 0.1 to 3.0 mg/kg.

Here immunoSEQ multiplex PCR was the method, and the copy in TCRdb shows in-frame clones only, minus some. The table has 50,000 to 55,000 clones, approximately 80% seen once. Trimming took 4 bases from V and 4 from J, leaving 12 bases between them. Germline-derived CDR1 and CDR2 are SGHDT and YYEEEE. The CDR3 has 15 amino acids. The receptor was isolated from an adult with an advanced solid tumor such as melanoma, head and neck, liver or kidney cancer. Sequencing used CD4+ or CD8+ T cells sorted from blood, obtained in a trial of the OX40 agonist ivuxolimab. This rearrangement joins TRBV5-6 to TRBJ2-6, with D perhaps given as TRBD1 or TRBD2 (5 bases each). The CDR3 nucleotides read TGTGCCAGCAGCCCGGGGCCCTCGGGGGCCAACGTCCTGACTTTC. Amino acids: CASSPGPSGANVLTF.